The 22 T cell receptor beta chains below were found in one sample sequenced in a study of human T cells and chemical hapten exposure. Time point of the sample: pre-sensitization, week 0. Specified treatment: therapeutic diphenylcyclopropenone sensitization with weekly scalp DPC. TCRdb ran MiXCR on the RACE reads and lists one entry per CDR3 protein. The sample consists of under 90,000 distinct CDR3 sequences, around 10% of them appearing once. The sequences come from whole blood, collected in connection with sensitization to the hapten diphenylcyclopropenone (DPC). The receptors derive from a woman in her thirties or forties with alopecia areata. Some clones in this sample may be carry-over from other donors' samples.

A few counts support this clonotype. This sequence joins TRBV18 and TRBJ1-6; a weak D match, TRBD1 (5 bases). This CDR3 comprises 16 residues. Trimming removed 3 bases from V and 4 bases from J, with 13 bases in between. Germline CDR1 KGHSH, CDR2 LQKENI. The CDR3 nucleotides read TGTGCCAGCTCACCGCAACCACAGGAGTATAATTCACCCCTCCACTTT. Its translation: CASSPQPQEYNSPLHF. Full variable domain (outside the CDR3, taken from reference TRBV18 and TRBJ1-6): NAGVMQNPRHLVRRRGQEARLRCSPMKGHSHVYWYRQLPEEGLKFMVYLQKENIIDESGMPKERFSAEFPKEGPSILRIQQVVRGDSAAYFCASSPQPQEYNSPLHFGNGTRLTVT.

This clonotype appeared many times. The CDR3 DNA reads as TGCGCCAGCAGCCAAGAAGTCACAGTGGAGACCCAGTACTTC. Translation: CASSQEVTVETQYF. The chain has TRBV4-3 and TRBJ2-5; D call uncertain. The CDR3 has 14 residues. Germline lookup yields CDR1 LGHNA and CDR2 YSLEER. Trimming removed 0 bases from V and 5 bases from J, with 10 bases in between.

This clonotype has a count of ten or more. V usage is TRBV4-2 and J usage is TRBJ2-6; D is uncertain. The length of the CDR3 is 18 residues. The germline V gene has CDR1 LGHNA and CDR2 YNFKEQ. The V end lost 7 bases, the J end lost 0 bases, and 19 bases lay between the germline ends. In nucleotides, the CDR3 is TGTGCCAGCACCTCAAGTTATGGCCGCTACTCTGGGGCCAACGTCCTGACTTTC. This codes for CASTSSYGRYSGANVLTF.

CDR3: CASSPDGPYGYTF. The CDR3, as DNA: TGTGCCAGCTCACCCGACGGACCCTATGGCTACACCTTC. This chain uses TRBV18 with TRBJ1-2; D not certain. The CDR3 has 13 amino acids. The ends were cut back, 3 bases at V and 4 bases at J, with 9 bases in the middle. Germline CDR1 KGHSH, CDR2 LQKENI. Using reference TRBV18 and TRBJ1-2 for the parts outside the CDR3, the full variable domain is NAGVMQNPRHLVRRRGQEARLRCSPMKGHSHVYWYRQLPEEGLKFMVYLQKENIIDESGMPKERFSAEFPKEGPSILRIQQVVRGDSAAYFCASSPDGPYGYTFGSGTRLTVV.

This clonotype showed up many times. This chain connects TRBV14 to TRBJ2-7, with D unresolved. There are 13 residues in the CDR3. V was cut by 2 bases and J by 6 bases, with 11 bases left in between. Germline CDR1 is SGHDN and CDR2 is FVKESK. CDR3 nucleotides: TGTGCCAGCAGCCAAAATCCGGTAGGCGAGCAGTACTTC. It specifies CASSQNPVGEQYF.

This clonotype has ten or more counts. The gene calls are TRBV27 and TRBJ1-1; 7 nucleotides line up with TRBD1. The germline CDR1 and CDR2 sequences are MNHEY and SMNVEV (reference sequence). V lost 2 bases, J lost 3 bases, and 18 bases stayed unmatched. CDR3 size: 19 residues. The CDR3 DNA reads TGTGCCAGCAGTTTACGCCCCCAAAGGAGGGGGCGCACAGACACTGAAGCTTTCTTT. Its protein is CASSLRPQRRGRTDTEAFF.

CDR3 sequence: CASSPRTTGAKDTQYF. The CDR3 DNA is TGTGCCAGCAGCCCCCGAACGACAGGGGCTAAAGATACGCAGTATTTT. This chain connects TRBV9 to TRBJ2-3, with 8 bases lining up with TRBD1. Germline V lookup: CDR1 SGDLS, CDR2 YYNGEE. With 4 bases clipped from V and 5 bases from J, the junction kept 12 bases outside the gene matches. The CDR3 covers 16 residues.

This clonotype was seen many times. This chain joins TRBV5-4 and TRBJ2-3; 13 positions agree with TRBD2. Germline CDR1 SGHNT, CDR2 YYREEE (reference sequence). With V trimmed by 3 bases and J by 2 bases, 9 bases remained unmatched. This CDR3 region has 18 residues. The CDR3 DNA sequence: TGTGCCAGCAGCTCGAACCGACTAGCGGGGGGAAACACAGATACGCAGTATTTT. Residues: CASSSNRLAGGNTDTQYF.

J is TRBJ2-3 and V is TRBV20-1, with TRBD1 matching 7 bases. Unmatched junction bases numbered 28, after V lost 1 base and J lost 9 bases. CDR1 and CDR2 (germline): DFQATT, SNEGSKA (reference sequence). This CDR3 contains 20 residues. CDR3 loop: CSARARLADLRGPTQITQYF. The CDR3 DNA sequence: TGCAGTGCTAGAGCGAGGTTGGCAGACCTGAGGGGGCCCACACAGATAACGCAGTATTTT.

This clonotype was found many times. The CDR3 here is CASSFRAAGNTEAFF. DNA of the CDR3: TGTGCCAGCAGTTTTCGAGCAGCAGGAAACACTGAAGCTTTCTTT. This chain links TRBV12-3 or TRBV12-4 with TRBJ1-1; D not resolved. Trimming shortened V by 3 bases and J by 2 bases, and 13 bases separated the two germline ends. This CDR3 has 15 residues.

This sequence joins TRBV9 and TRBJ2-3; D gene ambiguous. CDR1 SGDLS and CDR2 YYNGEE come from the germline V gene. The CDR3 is 15 amino acids. V shed 3 bases and J shed 2 bases, with 13 bases lying between them. DNA for the CDR3: TGTGCCAGCAGCGAGGGCCGGGTGACCACAGATACGCAGTATTTT. Its protein is CASSEGRVTTDTQYF. The entire variable domain, with the rest obtained from reference TRBV9 and TRBJ2-3, is as follows: DSGVTQTPKHLITATGQRVTLRCSPRSGDLSVYWYQQSLDQGLQFLIQYYNGEERAKGNILERFSAQQFPDLHSELNLSSLELGDSALYFCASSEGRVTTDTQYFGPGTRLTVL.

This clonotype was picked up many times. The rearrangement joins TRBV28 to TRBJ1-6; 10 bases agree with TRBD1. The trim removed 6 bases at V and 10 bases at J, leaving 9 bases unmatched. This CDR3 comprises 15 residues. The germline V gene encodes CDR1 MDHEN and CDR2 SYDVKM. CDR3: CASSQRQGARSPLHF. In DNA, the CDR3 is TGTGCCAGCAGCCAAAGACAGGGGGCGAGATCACCCCTCCACTTT.

The CDR3 nucleotides read TGCGCCAGCAGGGGGACTAGCGCGTACAATGAGCAGTTCTTC. Amino acid sequence: CASRGTSAYNEQFF. The chain carries TRBV5-1 and TRBJ2-1, with TRBD2 matching 10 bases. Unmatched junction bases numbered 3, after V lost 5 bases and J lost 4 bases. The CDR3 is made up of 14 amino acids. Germline loops: CDR1 SGHRS, CDR2 YFSETQ. Full variable domain (missing parts from reference TRBV5-1 and TRBJ2-1): KAGVTQTPRYLIKTRGQQVTLSCSPISGHRSVSWYQQTPGQGLQFLFEYFSETQRNKGNFPGRFSGRQFSNSRSEMNVSTLELGDSALYLCASRGTSAYNEQFFGPGTRLTVL.

With respect to this clonotype: The junction and the germline gene differ at one end; a read error may be behind it. The J gene is TRBJ1-5, the V gene TRBV12-3 or TRBV12-4; D gene unclear. CDR3 length: 12 residues. CDR3 in amino acids: CASSLGEVPPHF. The CDR3 DNA reads TGTGCCAGCAGTTTAGGAGAGGTCCCCCCGCATTTT.

The V gene is TRBV20-1, the J gene TRBJ2-7; TRBD1 matches at 7 bases. Germline-derived CDR1 and CDR2 are DFQATT and SNEGSKA (reference sequence). This CDR3 comprises 14 residues. With 0 bases clipped from V and 0 bases from J, the junction kept 2 bases outside the gene matches. CDR3 sequence (DNA): TGCAGTGCTAGAGAATGGGACAGCTCCTACGAGCAGTACTTC. Translating it yields CSAREWDSSYEQYF.

This chain uses TRBV20-1 with TRBJ2-2; D is unclear. There are 13 residues in the CDR3. Germline lookup yields CDR1 DFQATT and CDR2 SNEGSKA (reference sequence). Trimming shortened V by 4 bases and J by 1 base, and 7 bases separated the two germline ends. The CDR3 loop is CSANFKNTGELFF. The CDR3 nucleotides read TGCAGTGCTAACTTTAAGAACACCGGGGAGCTGTTTTTT.

This clonotype was counted a single time. The chain joins TRBV9 to TRBJ2-3; 12 bases are a match to TRBD2. CDR3 length: 17 amino acids. The V segment lost 1 base and the J segment 0 bases; nucleotides outside the gene matches: 3. Per germline, CDR1 SGDLS and CDR2 YYNGEE. The CDR3 bases are TGTGCCAGCAGCGTACTAGCGGGGGGGACTAGCACAGATACGCAGTATTTT. Residues: CASSVLAGGTSTDTQYF.

This clonotype was detected ten times or more. The CDR3 is CASSQGQGGGNEQYF. As DNA, the CDR3 is TGCGCCAGCAGCCAAGGGCAGGGCGGGGGAAACGAGCAGTACTTC. This chain links TRBV4-1 with TRBJ2-7; 7 bases are a match to TRBD2. This CDR3 spans 15 amino acids. V trimming: 1 base; J trimming: 5 bases; junction bases outside the gene matches: 8. In germline, CDR1 is MGHRA, CDR2 YSYEKL.

This clonotype was detected many times. The CDR3 DNA sequence: TGTGCCAGTAGTTCGGGACTAGCGGGGGGAATGTATACAATGTATGAGCAGTTCTTC. Protein: CASSSGLAGGMYTMYEQFF. The genes are TRBV19 and TRBJ2-1; the match to TRBD2 covers 15 bases. Germline assignment: CDR1 LNHDA and CDR2 SQIVND (reference sequence). The CDR3 length is 19 residues. V gave up 5 bases and J gave up 8 bases; unmatched junction bases: 16.

The chain links TRBV12-3 or TRBV12-4 to TRBJ1-6; 9 nucleotides match TRBD1. V shed 6 bases and J 5 bases; nucleotides not matched to a gene: 8. This CDR3 comprises 16 residues. Written as DNA, the CDR3 is TGTGCCAGCAGACAAACAGGGGGCGCGGATAATTCACCCCTCCACTTT. Translating gives CASRQTGGADNSPLHF.

The V gene is TRBV24-1, the J gene TRBJ1-5, with 9 nucleotides matching TRBD1. V gave up 3 bases and J gave up 3 bases; unmatched junction bases: 5. CDR3 size: 16 residues. Germline CDR1 reads KGHDR; CDR2 reads SFDVKD. CDR3: CATSDRTGAINQPQHF. CDR3 in DNA: TGTGCCACCAGTGATCGGACAGGGGCGATCAATCAGCCCCAGCATTTT.

The J gene is TRBJ2-7, the V gene TRBV28; TRBD2 agrees at 9 bases. V gave up 5 bases and J gave up 0 bases; unmatched junction bases: 8. The CDR3 covers 16 residues. Germline V gene lookup returns CDR1 MDHEN and CDR2 SYDVKM. The CDR3 nucleotides read TGTGCCAGCAGTATTGGTCTAGCGGGGAGCTCCTACGAGCAGTACTTC. Encoded protein: CASSIGLAGSSYEQYF.